The 3 T cell receptor beta chains presented below share a single source sample, sequenced in a study of a mutant IDH1 vaccine in newly diagnosed glioma. Here immunoSEQ multiplex PCR was the method, and the copy in TCRdb shows in-frame clones only, minus some. The sample lists approximately 56,000 clones; 65% were seen once. Time point meaning: week 47, end of study. Topical imiquimod was applied with each vaccine dose, which held 300 ug of mutant IDH1 20-mer peptide. These receptors have no known antigen. Here the sequenced sample was peripheral blood mononuclear cells (PBMCs), taken from a glioma patient whose treatment included an IDH1 peptide vaccine. The receptors shown here come from a middle-aged man with glioma. Some clones in this sample may be carry-over from other donors' samples.

A few counts support this clone. J is TRBJ2-2 and V is TRBV19; a possible D gene is TRBD2 (6 bases). Between the trimmed V and J ends, which lost 5 bases and 6 bases, there was a span of 10 bases. The CDR3 runs 13 residues. Per the germline V gene, CDR1 is LNHDA and CDR2 is SQIVND (reference sequence). The CDR3 DNA is TGTGCCAGTAGTCCTTCGGGAGCCGGGGAGCTGTTTTTT. As protein: CASSPSGAGELFF.

The sample holds one count of this clone. V and J are TRBV6-6 and TRBJ1-1; D is ambiguous. CDR1 is MNHNY, CDR2 SVGAGI, per germline (reference sequence). Trimming pared 2 bases from V and 3 bases from J, leaving 10 bases between. The CDR3 is made up of 14 amino acids. The CDR3 protein is CASSYAGTHTEAFF. The CDR3 nucleotides read TGTGCCAGCAGTTACGCGGGCACACACACTGAAGCTTTCTTT.

The rearrangement links TRBV18 to TRBJ1-4, with a weak D call TRBD1 (6 bases). Germline V CDR1 and CDR2: KGHSH, LQKENI. The CDR3 totals 15 residues. Trimming left V 6 bases short and J 7 bases short, with 18 bases between. CDR3 in amino acids: CASSPFDRSFEKLFF. As DNA, the CDR3 is TGTGCCAGCTCCCCCTTCGACAGGTCGTTTGAAAAACTGTTTTTT.